One sample yielded the 18 T cell receptor beta chains listed below, sequenced in a study of T-cell memory formation after mild COVID-19. MiXCR, applied by TCRdb to the 5' RACE reads, yields one record per CDR3 protein. The sample holds about 410,000 distinct CDR3 sequences, around a quarter seen once. Sequencing was performed on PBMCs or a T cell subset sorted from them (not recorded which). Receptors were obtained from an adult woman who had mild COVID-19 (a few samples of this study predate the infection). Cell type and time point are not known.

This clonotype was observed a single time. The J gene is TRBJ2-3, the V gene TRBV20-1; a possible D gene is TRBD1 (5 bases). CDR3 size: 13 residues. Germline-derived CDR1 and CDR2 are DFQATT and SNEGSKA (reference sequence). Trimming took off 6 bases at V and 6 bases at J, with 16 bases between the two ends. CDR3 in amino acids: CSAPVRGWDTQYF. Written as DNA, the CDR3 is TGCAGTGCACCCGTAAGGGGCTGGGATACGCAGTATTTT.

The gene calls are TRBV4-3 and TRBJ2-1, with unresolved D. V gave up 0 bases and J gave up 1 base, with 7 bases separating them. The CDR3 is made up of 15 amino acids. Germline CDR1 and CDR2: LGHNA and YSLEER. As DNA, the CDR3 is TGCGCCAGCAGCCAAGAGAGCAGATCCTACAATGAGCAGTTCTTC. This gives the protein CASSQESRSYNEQFF.

In its sample, this clonotype was seen a few times. This chain links TRBV6-5 with TRBJ2-7; D might be TRBD1 (5 bases). The germline CDR1 and CDR2 sequences are MNHEY and SVGAGI. The V gene lost 0 bases and the J gene lost 0 bases, with 9 bases spanning the gap. This CDR3 is 15 amino acids long. The CDR3 here is CASSYSWQGSYEQYF. The DNA of the CDR3 is TGTGCCAGCAGTTACTCGTGGCAGGGCTCCTACGAGCAGTACTTC.

The V call is TRBV20-1, the J call TRBJ2-1; D is undetermined. The CDR3 extends over 12 amino acids. Germline V gene data show CDR1 as DFQATT and CDR2 as SNEGSKA (reference sequence). V lost 3 bases and J 8 bases, leaving 11 bases between the germline ends. The CDR3 loop reads CSASVRIDEQFF. In DNA, the CDR3 is TGCAGTGCTAGCGTACGGATTGATGAGCAGTTCTTC.

This clonotype has a handful of counts. This chain connects TRBV24-1 to TRBJ1-1; 9 bases fit TRBD1. The CDR3 totals 15 residues. In germline, CDR1 is KGHDR, CDR2 SFDVKD. Unmatched junction bases numbered 5, after V lost 4 bases and J lost 3 bases. The CDR3, as DNA: TGTGCCACCAGTGAATCGACAGGGGGGTACACTGAAGCTTTCTTT. This translates into CATSESTGGYTEAFF.

This chain connects TRBV15 to TRBJ1-1, with 8 positions matching TRBD1. With 5 bases clipped from V and 4 bases from J, the junction kept 6 bases outside the gene matches. This CDR3 contains 14 residues. The V gene's germline CDR1 is LNHNV and CDR2 YYDKDF (reference sequence). The CDR3 loop reads CATSLRQGPTEAFF. Here the CDR3 DNA reads TGTGCCACCAGCTTAAGACAGGGGCCCACTGAAGCTTTCTTT.

This clonotype appeared a few times. The CDR3 region is CASIRGTSGTDTQYF. The CDR3 DNA reads TGTGCCAGCATAAGAGGGACCTCCGGCACAGATACGCAGTATTTT. The chain carries TRBV6-6 and TRBJ2-3; D is possibly TRBD1 or TRBD2 (5 bases each). Germline V gives CDR1 MNHNY, CDR2 SVGAGI (reference sequence). The CDR3 is made up of 15 amino acids. V lost 7 bases and J lost 1, with 15 bases in between.

This clonotype was counted only a few times. J is TRBJ1-2 and V is TRBV20-1; maybe TRBD1 (5 bases). The germline CDR1 and CDR2 sequences are DFQATT and SNEGSKA (reference sequence). V was pared by 0 bases and J by 4 bases, with 15 bases between. The CDR3 spans 15 residues. The CDR3 protein is CSARDAQSGRYGYTF. The CDR3 DNA reads as TGCAGTGCTAGAGACGCCCAGTCAGGGCGCTATGGCTACACCTTC.

The chain couples TRBV10-3 to TRBJ1-2; no definite D call. V was trimmed by 2 bases and J by 2 bases, leaving 6 bases between them. The germline V gene encodes CDR1 ENHRY and CDR2 SYGVKD. CDR3 size: 13 residues. CDR3: CAISEEGNYGYTF. CDR3 nucleotide sequence: TGTGCCATCAGTGAGGAGGGCAACTATGGCTACACCTTC.

This chain links TRBV3-1 with TRBJ2-5; D is ambiguous. From germline, CDR1 is LGHDT and CDR2 YNNKEL (reference sequence). The CDR3 is 16 amino acids. The germline V and J ends were trimmed by 2 bases and 1 base, with 14 bases remaining between them. The CDR3 sequence is CASSQWMVRSQETQYF. CDR3 bases: TGTGCCAGCAGCCAATGGATGGTGCGGAGCCAAGAGACCCAGTACTTC.

Only a few counts were recorded for this clonotype. The chain recombines TRBV3-1 with TRBJ2-7, with 7 positions matching TRBD2. This CDR3 contains 12 residues. Germline assignment: CDR1 LGHDT and CDR2 YNNKEL (reference sequence). J lost 7 bases, V lost 4 bases, and 4 bases had no gene match. The CDR3 bases are TGTGCCAGCAGCCGGGGGGGGAGGGAGCAGTACTTC. This gives the protein CASSRGGREQYF.

This clonotype was seen a few times. This chain connects TRBV29-1 to TRBJ1-1, with D maybe TRBD1 (6 bases). The V end lost 2 bases, the J end lost 1 base, and 11 bases lay between the germline ends. This CDR3 is 14 amino acids long. Germline V lookup: CDR1 SQVTM, CDR2 ANQGSEA. Here the CDR3 reads CSVENRAANTEAFF. The CDR3 nucleotides are TGCAGCGTTGAAAACAGGGCCGCGAACACTGAAGCTTTCTTT.

The rearrangement uses TRBV6-5 and TRBJ2-7; 13 bases agree with TRBD2. The CDR3 contains 15 residues. CDR1 and CDR2 from the germline V gene are MNHEY and SVGAGI. With V trimmed by 6 bases and J by 7 bases, 9 bases remained unmatched. The CDR3 region has the DNA TGTGCCAGCAGCGATACTAGCGGGAGGGCCGATGAGCAGTACTTC. This translates into CASSDTSGRADEQYF.

The sample holds a few counts of this clonotype. The chain carries TRBV3-1 and TRBJ1-1; TRBD1 matches at 8 bases. The CDR3 is 16 residues long. The V segment lost 1 base and the J segment 1 base; nucleotides outside the gene matches: 5. In germline, CDR1 is LGHDT, CDR2 YNNKEL (reference sequence). The CDR3 DNA sequence: TGTGCCAGCAGCCAAGGTCGACAGGGGACGAACACTGAAGCTTTCTTT. This translates into CASSQGRQGTNTEAFF.

This clonotype has more than one count but fewer than ten. The V call is TRBV20-1, the J call TRBJ1-4; D is unclear. The CDR3 sequence is 13 residues long. CDR1 is DFQATT, CDR2 SNEGSKA, per germline (reference sequence). V shed 1 base and J shed 8 bases, with 11 bases lying between them. The CDR3 DNA sequence: TGCAGTGCTAGAGGACCGACCGGGGAAAAACTGTTTTTT. Translation gives CSARGPTGEKLFF.

The rearrangement joins TRBV18 to TRBJ2-4; the D gene is possibly TRBD2 (6 bases). The germline V gene has CDR1 KGHSH and CDR2 LQKENI. The length of the CDR3 is 14 residues. Trimming cost V 1 base and J 8 bases, with 12 bases left between them. DNA of the CDR3: TGTGCCAGCTCACCACTCAGGGAGGTGGACATTCAGTACTTC. Protein: CASSPLREVDIQYF.

The chain employs TRBV24-1 and TRBJ1-5; 8 bases align to TRBD1. V lost 4 bases, J lost 2 bases, and 12 bases stayed unmatched. Germline lookup yields CDR1 KGHDR and CDR2 SFDVKD. The CDR3 contains 18 residues. DNA of the CDR3: TGTGCCACCAGTGACGTACGTACCGGGACAGGAGGCAATCAGCCCCAGCATTTT. Its translation: CATSDVRTGTGGNQPQHF.

This clonotype was counted a few times. This chain links TRBV18 with TRBJ1-1; 9 positions match TRBD1. The CDR3 sequence is 15 residues long. With 4 bases clipped from V and 3 bases from J, the junction kept 6 bases outside the gene matches. CDR1 KGHSH and CDR2 LQKENI come from the germline V gene. CDR3 sequence (DNA): TGTGCCAGCTCACTCACCCGGGACAGGGACACTGAAGCTTTCTTT. Residues: CASSLTRDRDTEAFF.